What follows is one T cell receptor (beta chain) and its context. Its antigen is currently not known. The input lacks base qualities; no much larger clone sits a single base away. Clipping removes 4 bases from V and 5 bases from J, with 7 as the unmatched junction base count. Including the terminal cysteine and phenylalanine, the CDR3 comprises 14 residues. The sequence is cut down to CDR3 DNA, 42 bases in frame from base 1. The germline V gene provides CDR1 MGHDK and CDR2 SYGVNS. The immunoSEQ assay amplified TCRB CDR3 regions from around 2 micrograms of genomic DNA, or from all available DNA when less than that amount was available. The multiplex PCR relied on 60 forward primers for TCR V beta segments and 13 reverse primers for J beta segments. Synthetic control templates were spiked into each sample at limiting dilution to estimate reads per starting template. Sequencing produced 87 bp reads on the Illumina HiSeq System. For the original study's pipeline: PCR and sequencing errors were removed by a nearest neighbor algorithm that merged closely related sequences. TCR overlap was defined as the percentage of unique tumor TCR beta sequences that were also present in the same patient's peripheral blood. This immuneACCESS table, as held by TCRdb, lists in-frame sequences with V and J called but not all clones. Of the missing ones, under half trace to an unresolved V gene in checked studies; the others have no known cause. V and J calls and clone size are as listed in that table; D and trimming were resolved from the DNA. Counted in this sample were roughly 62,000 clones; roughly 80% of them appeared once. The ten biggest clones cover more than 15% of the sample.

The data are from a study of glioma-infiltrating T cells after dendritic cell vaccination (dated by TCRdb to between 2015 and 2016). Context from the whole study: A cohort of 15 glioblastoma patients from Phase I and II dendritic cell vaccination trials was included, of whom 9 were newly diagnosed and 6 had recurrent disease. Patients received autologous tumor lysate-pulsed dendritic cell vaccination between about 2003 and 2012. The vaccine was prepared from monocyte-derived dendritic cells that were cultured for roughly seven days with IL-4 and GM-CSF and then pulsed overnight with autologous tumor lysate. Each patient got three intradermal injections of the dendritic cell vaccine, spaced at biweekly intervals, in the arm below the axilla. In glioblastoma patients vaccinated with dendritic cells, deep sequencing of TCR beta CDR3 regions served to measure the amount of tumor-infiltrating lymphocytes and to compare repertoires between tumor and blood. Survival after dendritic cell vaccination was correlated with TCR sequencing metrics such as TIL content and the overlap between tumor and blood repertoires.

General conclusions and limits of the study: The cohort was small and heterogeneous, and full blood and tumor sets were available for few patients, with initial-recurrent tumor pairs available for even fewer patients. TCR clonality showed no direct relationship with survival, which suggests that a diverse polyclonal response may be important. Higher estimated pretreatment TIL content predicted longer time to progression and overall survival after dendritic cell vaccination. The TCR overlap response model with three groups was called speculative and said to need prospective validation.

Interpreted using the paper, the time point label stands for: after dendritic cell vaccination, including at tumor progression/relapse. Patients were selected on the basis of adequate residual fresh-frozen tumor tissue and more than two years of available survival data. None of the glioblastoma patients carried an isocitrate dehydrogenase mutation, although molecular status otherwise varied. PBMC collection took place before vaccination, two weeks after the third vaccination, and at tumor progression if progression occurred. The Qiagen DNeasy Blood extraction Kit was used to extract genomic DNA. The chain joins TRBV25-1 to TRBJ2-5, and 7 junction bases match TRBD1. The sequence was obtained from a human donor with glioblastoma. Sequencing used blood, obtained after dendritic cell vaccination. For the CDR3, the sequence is CASSAEDREETQYF. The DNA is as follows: TGTGCCAGCAGTGCTGAAGACAGGGAGGAGACCCAGTACTTC.